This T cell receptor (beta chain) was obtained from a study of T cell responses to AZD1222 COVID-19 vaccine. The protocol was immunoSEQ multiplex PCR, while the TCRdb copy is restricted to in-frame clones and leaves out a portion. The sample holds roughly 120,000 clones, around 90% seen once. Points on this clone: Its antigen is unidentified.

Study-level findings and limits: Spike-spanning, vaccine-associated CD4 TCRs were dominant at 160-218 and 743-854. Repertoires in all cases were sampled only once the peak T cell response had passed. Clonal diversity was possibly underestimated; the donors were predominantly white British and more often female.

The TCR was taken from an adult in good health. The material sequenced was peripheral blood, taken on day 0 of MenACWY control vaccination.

CDR3 in amino acids: CASSQDKAGVWQFF. CDR3 coding DNA: TGTGCCAGCAGCCAAGATAAGGCGGGAGTGTGGCAGTTCTTC. V and J are TRBV14 and TRBJ2-1; 7 bases match TRBD2. The V gene end was trimmed by 0 bases and the J gene end by 12 bases; junction bases not matched to a gene: 8. The length of the CDR3 is 14 residues. The V gene's germline CDR1 is SGHDN and CDR2 FVKESK.